Listed below are T cell receptor beta chains from one sample, sequenced in a study of T cell responses to AZD1222 COVID-19 vaccine. The protocol was immunoSEQ multiplex PCR, while the TCRdb copy is restricted to in-frame clones and leaves out a portion. The sample includes approximately 140,000 clones, roughly 94% of them seen just once. The sample in question was peripheral blood, obtained on day 0 of AZD1222 vaccination. The origin of the receptors is an adult in good health. CDR3s include the opening cysteine and the closing phenylalanine or tryptophan. The D gene is left open where the match is weak. Clone sizes are given selectively: once, few, many, or a class where the clone is expanded.

d_gene	abundance	v_gene	j_gene	len	CDR3aa	CDR3nt
.	.	TRBV2	TRBJ1-5	17	CASSDGAGIYSNQPQHF	TGTGCCAGCAGTGATGGGGCAGGGATTTATAGCAATCAGCCCCAGCATTTT
TRBD2	.	TRBV9	TRBJ2-5	16	CASSVGGGGNQETQYF	TGTGCCAGCAGCGTAGGAGGCGGGGGGAACCAAGAGACCCAGTACTTC
.	.	TRBV7-9	TRBJ2-1	15	CASSQPYSAQAEQFF	TGTGCCAGCAGCCAACCGTACAGTGCTCAGGCTGAGCAGTTCTTC
.	.	TRBV6-5	TRBJ1-5	13	CASKLDSNQPQHF	TGTGCCAGTAAACTGGATAGCAATCAGCCCCAGCATTTT
TRBD1	.	TRBV7-9	TRBJ1-4	15	CASSLEWDREGKLFF	TGTGCCAGCAGCTTAGAATGGGACAGGGAAGGAAAACTGTTTTTT
.	.	TRBV12-3/TRBV12-4	TRBJ1-3	13	CASREQDRNTIYF	TGTGCCAGCAGGGAACAGGACCGAAACACCATATATTTT
.	once	TRBV11-2	TRBJ2-1	13	CASSLIASVEQFF	TGTGCCAGCAGCTTAATCGCCTCGGTTGAGCAGTTCTTC
.	once	TRBV6-5	TRBJ1-1	15	CASSYSKGLNTEAFF	TGTGCCAGCAGTTACTCAAAGGGTCTGAACACTGAAGCTTTCTTT
.	.	TRBV7-8	TRBJ2-5	12	CASSQFQETQYF	TGTGCCAGCAGCCAATTCCAAGAGACCCAGTACTTC
.	.	TRBV6-6	TRBJ1-4	12	CASSQDGLNLFF	TGTGCCAGCAGCCAGGACGGATTAAACCTGTTTTTT
TRBD1	few	TRBV29-1	TRBJ1-1	13	CSVDRGLNTEAFF	TGCAGCGTTGACAGGGGGCTGAACACTGAAGCTTTCTTT
.	.	TRBV3-1/TRBV3-2	TRBJ2-3	14	CASSQGVHTDTQYF	TGTGCCAGCAGCCAAGGGGTCCACACGGATACGCAGTATTTT
.	many	TRBV28	TRBJ1-1	15	CASSSETGMNTEAFF	TGTGCCAGCAGTTCCGAGACAGGCATGAACACTGAAGCTTTCTTT
TRBD1	.	TRBV2	TRBJ1-3	16	CASSEHRGRTGNTIYF	TGTGCCAGCAGCGAGCACAGGGGTAGGACTGGAAACACCATATATTTT
TRBD2	.	TRBV11-2	TRBJ2-1	16	CASSPLAGSTYNEQFF	TGTGCCAGCAGCCCCTTAGCGGGATCCACCTACAATGAGCAGTTCTTC
.	.	TRBV30	TRBJ1-5	14	CAWSGGGVGQPQHF	TGTGCCTGGAGTGGTGGAGGGGTGGGGCAGCCCCAGCATTTT
.	.	TRBV28	TRBJ2-3	14	CASSPGAWVDTQYF	TGTGCCAGCAGTCCGGGGGCCTGGGTAGATACGCAGTATTTT
TRBD1	.	TRBV19	TRBJ1-5	14	CASSKGQGSQPQHF	TGTGCCAGTAGTAAAGGACAGGGTTCGCAGCCCCAGCATTTT
.	.	TRBV5-1	TRBJ2-5	13	CASSSVVQETQYF	TGCGCCAGCAGCTCAGTAGTCCAAGAGACCCAGTACTTC
.	.	TRBV5-4	TRBJ1-2	14	CASSFLAGTYGYTF	TGTGCCAGCAGCTTCTTGGCAGGGACCTATGGCTACACCTTC
TRBD2	.	TRBV4-2	TRBJ2-1	16	CASSQEERGGSNEQFF	TGTGCCAGCAGCCAAGAAGAGCGGGGGGGTAGCAATGAGCAGTTCTTC
.	.	TRBV6-1	TRBJ1-3	15	CASSELGVSGNTIYF	TGTGCCAGCAGTGAATTGGGGGTCTCTGGAAACACCATATATTTT
.	.	TRBV7-9	TRBJ1-5	14	CASSLGGPNQPQHF	TGTGCCAGCAGCTTAGGGGGCCCAAATCAGCCCCAGCATTTT
.	.	TRBV7-9	TRBJ1-6	14	CASSVTGTDSPLHF	TGTGCCAGCAGCGTTACAGGGACGGATTCACCCCTCCACTTT
.	.	TRBV7-3	TRBJ1-2	13	CASTGQTRDGYTF	TGTGCCAGCACGGGGCAGACAAGGGATGGCTACACCTTC
.	.	TRBV5-4	TRBJ1-1	14	CASSFESRATEAFF	TGTGCCAGCAGCTTTGAGAGCAGGGCCACTGAAGCTTTCTTT
.	.	TRBV4-2	TRBJ2-3	15	CASSQEFPSTDTQYF	TGTGCCAGCAGCCAAGAGTTTCCGAGCACAGATACGCAGTATTTT